Listed below are T cell receptor beta chains from one sample, sequenced in a study of OX40 agonist ivuxolimab in advanced cancers. Assay used: immunoSEQ multiplex PCR; TCRdb lists only in-frame clones, some missing. The repertoire holds 80,000 or so clones, 80% to 90% seen once, with under 0.35% in the top ten. Sequenced here: CD4+ or CD8+ T cells sorted from blood, sampled in a trial of the OX40 agonist ivuxolimab. The receptor source for this set is an adult with an advanced solid tumor such as melanoma, head and neck, liver or kidney cancer. Both conserved end residues are part of each CDR3. A clone size is listed for some rows: how often the clone was seen (once, few, many), or a class if it is expanded.

clone size: .; V gene: TRBV15; J gene: TRBJ2-3; CDR3 protein: CATSSTGTRADTQYF
clone size: .; V gene: TRBV19; J gene: TRBJ2-1; CDR3 protein: CASSMRRGPVNEQFF
clone size: .; V gene: TRBV6-5; J gene: TRBJ2-1; CDR3 protein: CASSYSLNEQFF
clone size: .; V gene: TRBV28; J gene: TRBJ1-1; CDR3 protein: CASSLFTARHKNTEAFF
clone size: .; V gene: TRBV9; J gene: TRBJ2-1; CDR3 protein: CASSVGLAEFNEQFF
clone size: once; V gene: TRBV6-6; J gene: TRBJ2-7; CDR3 protein: CASSYSMGQLYEQYF
clone size: few; V gene: TRBV5-1; J gene: TRBJ2-1; CDR3 protein: CASSPSGGQYNEQFF
clone size: .; V gene: TRBV6-5; J gene: TRBJ1-2; CDR3 protein: CASSYGQGAYGYTF
clone size: .; V gene: TRBV7-7; J gene: TRBJ2-5; CDR3 protein: CASSLTGEGETQYF
clone size: once; V gene: TRBV7-3; J gene: TRBJ2-1; CDR3 protein: CASTKTSGSNEQFF
clone size: .; V gene: TRBV2; J gene: TRBJ2-2; CDR3 protein: CASSARPIDRGLDTGELFF
clone size: .; V gene: TRBV5-1; J gene: TRBJ2-1; CDR3 protein: CASSLGFRSYNEQFF
clone size: .; V gene: TRBV19; J gene: TRBJ1-1; CDR3 protein: CASWGGWDTEAFF
clone size: .; V gene: TRBV12-5; J gene: TRBJ1-1; CDR3 protein: CASGLFLGGLDTEAFF
clone size: .; V gene: TRBV2; J gene: TRBJ2-3; CDR3 protein: CASRLAGGATDTQYF
clone size: .; V gene: TRBV27; J gene: TRBJ2-1; CDR3 protein: CASATALRGYVNEQFF
clone size: once; V gene: TRBV28; J gene: TRBJ1-1; CDR3 protein: CASSRQGAVNTEAFF
clone size: .; V gene: TRBV28; J gene: TRBJ1-2; CDR3 protein: CASSVTRYGYTF
clone size: .; V gene: TRBV2; J gene: TRBJ1-2; CDR3 protein: CASSTTGSANYGYTF
clone size: .; V gene: TRBV10-3; J gene: TRBJ1-5; CDR3 protein: CAIGRTNQPQHF
clone size: .; V gene: TRBV2; J gene: TRBJ1-1; CDR3 protein: CASSGGASLVMNTEAFF
clone size: .; V gene: TRBV28; J gene: TRBJ1-2; CDR3 protein: CASSKSRTGTSSGYTF
clone size: few; V gene: TRBV11-2; J gene: TRBJ1-3; CDR3 protein: CASSLEFQWSSNTIYF
clone size: .; V gene: TRBV10-1; J gene: TRBJ2-2; CDR3 protein: CASSESGGRIENTGELFF
clone size: .; V gene: TRBV28; J gene: TRBJ1-5; CDR3 protein: CASSLPNQPQHF
clone size: .; V gene: TRBV28; J gene: TRBJ2-2; CDR3 protein: CASRPGTGTGELFF
clone size: .; V gene: TRBV5-4; J gene: TRBJ2-3; CDR3 protein: CASSQKRTGSSTDTQYF
clone size: .; V gene: TRBV28; J gene: TRBJ1-5; CDR3 protein: CASSPSEGRSQPQHF
clone size: .; V gene: TRBV7-8; J gene: TRBJ2-1; CDR3 protein: CASSQASRAGGFSYNEQFF
clone size: .; V gene: TRBV28; J gene: TRBJ1-6; CDR3 protein: CASSSRAYPNSPLHF
clone size: .; V gene: TRBV28; J gene: TRBJ1-6; CDR3 protein: CASSNLGFPLHF
clone size: .; V gene: TRBV13; J gene: TRBJ2-1; CDR3 protein: CASSYANEQFF
clone size: .; V gene: TRBV5-1; J gene: TRBJ2-3; CDR3 protein: CASSLPQGLAGTDTQYF
clone size: .; V gene: TRBV5-1; J gene: TRBJ2-6; CDR3 protein: CASSPRVVSGANVLTF
clone size: once; V gene: TRBV19; J gene: TRBJ2-3; CDR3 protein: CASSKRDYRTDTQYF
clone size: .; V gene: TRBV9; J gene: TRBJ1-1; CDR3 protein: CASSARQGAAEAFF
clone size: .; V gene: TRBV4-1; J gene: TRBJ1-1; CDR3 protein: CASSQMSLGGDEAFF
clone size: .; V gene: TRBV18; J gene: TRBJ2-2; CDR3 protein: CASSPPANLGWNTGELFF
clone size: once; V gene: TRBV18; J gene: TRBJ2-1; CDR3 protein: CASSPTSGRAREQFF
clone size: .; V gene: TRBV19; J gene: TRBJ1-2; CDR3 protein: CASRPWTGIYGYTF
clone size: .; V gene: TRBV29-1; J gene: TRBJ1-3; CDR3 protein: CSALDRGRNTIYF
clone size: .; V gene: TRBV6-6; J gene: TRBJ1-1; CDR3 protein: CASRGQAPNTEAFF
clone size: .; V gene: TRBV2; J gene: TRBJ1-2; CDR3 protein: CASNQGEAGYTF
clone size: .; V gene: TRBV28; J gene: TRBJ1-6; CDR3 protein: CASTGTVNSPLHF
clone size: once; V gene: TRBV15; J gene: TRBJ1-6; CDR3 protein: CATSSRQGTSYNSPLHF
clone size: .; V gene: TRBV7-3; J gene: TRBJ2-7; CDR3 protein: CASSLTGDPRGEQYF
clone size: .; V gene: TRBV9; J gene: TRBJ2-2; CDR3 protein: CASSGRTGYTGELFF
clone size: .; V gene: TRBV4-2; J gene: TRBJ1-3; CDR3 protein: CASSQTPGGGSGNTIYF
clone size: .; V gene: TRBV18; J gene: TRBJ2-3; CDR3 protein: CASSSPAGTDTQYF
clone size: .; V gene: TRBV30; J gene: TRBJ1-1; CDR3 protein: CAWSRGGYTEAFF
clone size: .; V gene: TRBV5-1; J gene: TRBJ2-2; CDR3 protein: CASSLVPQGGFAGELFF
clone size: .; V gene: TRBV5-5; J gene: TRBJ1-2; CDR3 protein: CASSFRTENYGYTF
clone size: .; V gene: TRBV29-1; J gene: TRBJ2-1; CDR3 protein: CSVGAWGGNEQFF
clone size: .; V gene: TRBV5-5; J gene: TRBJ1-1; CDR3 protein: CASSPTGSLMNTEAFF
clone size: .; V gene: TRBV5-1; J gene: TRBJ1-1; CDR3 protein: CASSDSQGANTEAFF
clone size: .; V gene: TRBV10-3; J gene: TRBJ2-1; CDR3 protein: CAISATGASEQFF
clone size: .; V gene: TRBV20-1; J gene: TRBJ2-3; CDR3 protein: CSARVVDTQYF
clone size: .; V gene: TRBV7-6; J gene: TRBJ2-2; CDR3 protein: CASSPQTSGGRGELFF
clone size: once; V gene: TRBV11-1; J gene: TRBJ1-2; CDR3 protein: CASSSDRGSWRGYTF
clone size: .; V gene: TRBV4-1; J gene: TRBJ1-2; CDR3 protein: CASSQDKGLVGGYTF